A single sample is the source of the 5 T cell receptor beta chains below, sequenced in a study of T cells after yellow fever vaccination. TCRdb recomputed calls from the 5' RACE reads with MiXCR, one row per CDR3 protein. The profile shows fewer than 450,000 distinct CDR3 sequences, approximately 4.2% of them singletons. The sample in question was PBMCs, obtained 5 days after the yellow fever booster vaccination. The origin of the receptors is a man aged 18 to 30 who received the YFV17D yellow fever vaccine.

There are a few counts of this clonotype. The chain couples TRBV5-1 to TRBJ1-1; 10 bases agree with TRBD1. V was clipped by 2 bases and J by 3 bases; unmatched bases: 1. The CDR3 extends over 14 amino acids. The germline V gene has CDR1 SGHRS and CDR2 YFSETQ. The CDR3 reads CASSFGQGDTEAFF. The CDR3 nucleotides read TGCGCCAGCAGCTTTGGACAGGGGGACACTGAAGCTTTCTTT.

This clonotype was counted a few times. CDR3 protein: CASSTGQGATEAFF. CDR3 bases: TGTGCCAGCAGCACCGGACAGGGGGCCACTGAAGCTTTCTTT. The V call is TRBV7-6, the J call TRBJ1-1, with TRBD1 identical over 11 bases. In germline, CDR1 is SGHVS, CDR2 FNYEAQ. Losses at the gene ends were 5 bases for V and 4 bases for J; bases not matched to a gene: 3. This CDR3 is 14 amino acids long.

This clonotype came up many times. The V and J genes are TRBV7-9 and TRBJ1-5; 7 bases line up with TRBD1. CDR3 size: 18 residues. Germline CDR1 SEHNR, CDR2 FQNEAQ (reference sequence). Unmatched junction bases numbered 13, after V lost 5 bases and J lost 0 bases. The CDR3 sequence is CASSLGRKGAYSNQPQHF. DNA for the CDR3: TGTGCCAGCAGCCTGGGACGTAAGGGGGCCTATAGCAATCAGCCCCAGCATTTT.

At least ten counts were recorded for this clonotype. The genes are TRBV7-8 and TRBJ2-2, with D perhaps TRBD1 (5 bases). The V and J ends lost 6 bases and 3 bases respectively, with 11 bases between them. Germline V CDR1 and CDR2: SGHVS, FQNEAQ. This CDR3 is 14 amino acids long. CDR3 DNA: TGTGCCAGCAGATATTCAGGGTACACCGGGGAGCTGTTTTTT. It encodes CASRYSGYTGELFF. Supplemented by reference TRBV7-8 and TRBJ2-2, the full variable domain reads GAGVSQSPRYKVAKRGQDVALRCDPISGHVSLFWYQQALGQGPEFLTYFQNEAQLDKSGLPSDRFFAERPEGSVSTLKIQRTQQEDSAVYLCASRYSGYTGELFFGEGSRLTVL.

The chain employs TRBV6-5 and TRBJ2-3; 9 nucleotides match TRBD1. This CDR3 spans 16 amino acids. Germline CDR1 is MNHEY and CDR2 is SVGAGI. The J segment lost 1 base and the V segment lost 1 base, leaving 3 bases of the junction unmatched. This CDR3 is CASSYLQGAGTDTQYF. The CDR3 region has the DNA TGTGCCAGCAGTTACTTACAGGGGGCAGGCACAGATACGCAGTATTTT.